The rows below give T cell receptor beta chains drawn from one sample of a study of blood T cell repertoires in COVID-19. Sequenced by immunoSEQ multiplex PCR; TCRdb stores in-frame clones only, minus some. The sample contains about 210,000 clones, 83% of which appear only once. Sequencing was performed on peripheral blood. These receptors all stem from a woman aged 40 to 49 with active or convalescent COVID-19. CDR3s include the opening cysteine and the closing phenylalanine or tryptophan. The order of the fields is clone size, V gene, CDR3 protein. Clone size is not always given. Where it is, it says once, few, many or a class for expanded clones.

. TRBV2 CASEGTGTSPLHF
. TRBV6-5 CASSYSIWSEQYF
. TRBV7-8 CASSFLRRGRASQETQYF
. TRBV2 CASRQGGYGYTF
. TRBV27 CASSLGGRGSPLHF
. TRBV6-5 CASSYVRYDEQFF
. TRBV28 CASTSGGPNSYEQYF
. TRBV9 CASSVARGRETQYF
. TRBV2 CASSEQGWSTEAFF
. TRBV19 CASSISGATDYGYTF
. TRBV18 CASSSSRSGTEGYGYTF
. TRBV4-1 CASSLGGTGPLHF
. TRBV30 CAWTGDREYGYTF
. TRBV5-6 CASSGLGQLNTEAFF
. TRBV11-2 CASSLEITYNEQFF
. TRBV5-4 CASSPRQGGFVETQYF
. TRBV6-5 CASHEAWRNTEAFF
. TRBV18 CASSPPVSGGVTDTQYF
. TRBV27 CASRSGQGNTGELFF
. TRBV7-2 CASSYTPIGQGNEQYF
. TRBV24-1 CATRESGGSTDTQYF
. TRBV24-1 CATSDSPGTDTQYF
. TRBV19 CASSIDQGGSYEQYF
. TRBV20-1 CSAVYRDEAFF
few TRBV7-8 CASSLTAAGTGIGYTF
. TRBV27 CASRTVELNTEAFF
. TRBV7-9 CASSSFTGVSTEAFF
. TRBV28 CASTGVTGSKYEQYF
. TRBV18 CASGSSYEQYF
once TRBV5-1 CASSPERGPRNTEAFF
few TRBV3-1/TRBV3-2 CASSQGRYAGYTF
many TRBV10-3 CAISELLTVTYEQYF
. TRBV7-9 CASSLGTGEKYEQYF
. TRBV7-9 CASSLDLMVGQDGYTF
. TRBV5-4 CASRPRLAVTDTQYF
. TRBV10-3 CAIKSHGQSNTEAFF
. TRBV28 CASNRQGSTDTQYF
once TRBV27 CATGGLAPSEQYF
. TRBV7-2 CASSLGTREEKLFF
. TRBV24-1 CATGTRDRGPGELFF
. TRBV29-1 CSVVEISGNTIYF
. TRBV5-1 CASSSGLAGAHTDTQYF
once TRBV7-9 CASSPRGSGLSYEQYF
. TRBV20-1 CSARLAYEQYF
. TRBV2 CAGDRDRGTEAFF
. TRBV4-3 CASSQIRGGAYNEQFF
. TRBV9 CASSVFLAGGPGEQFF
. TRBV18 CASSDVLRDSNQPQHF
. TRBV9 CASSVGSGGANTIYF
. TRBV20-1 CSARDRGGYTF